This T cell receptor (beta chain) was captured in a study of T cell repertoires in aging, cancer and after chemotherapy. Study-level background: Paired samples before and after chemotherapy came from chronic lymphocytic leukemia patients on fludarabine- or bendamustine-based regimens.

Peripheral blood genomic DNA, not sorted cells or RNA, was the template. A mixed TRB-A/B primer pool amplified rearranged TRB by multiplex touch-down PCR. TCRdb processed the multiplex PCR reads anew with MiXCR; each CDR3 protein has one entry. Counted here are fewer than 6,000 distinct CDR3 sequences, about two fifths occurring once; the ten biggest clones make up 6.8%. As for this clonotype: What it binds is unknown.

The CDR3 totals 15 residues. V dropped 2 bases and J dropped 0 bases, with 9 bases sitting between them. CDR1 is SGHDT, CDR2 YYEEEE, per germline. Overall study results and limits: Compared with age-matched healthy donors, untreated hematological or solid cancer patients showed higher blood TCR clonality. In each cancer cohort, median generation probability increased across chemotherapy, suggesting thymic output rebounded.

The receptor comes from a human donor with a blood cancer. The chain couples TRBV5-6 to TRBJ2-1, with D perhaps assigned TRBD1 or TRBD2 (5 bases each). Sequenced sample: blood. The CDR3 DNA reads TGTGCCAGCAGCTTCCGGGACCGCTCCTACAATGAGCAGTTCTTC. The encoded protein is CASSFRDRSYNEQFF.